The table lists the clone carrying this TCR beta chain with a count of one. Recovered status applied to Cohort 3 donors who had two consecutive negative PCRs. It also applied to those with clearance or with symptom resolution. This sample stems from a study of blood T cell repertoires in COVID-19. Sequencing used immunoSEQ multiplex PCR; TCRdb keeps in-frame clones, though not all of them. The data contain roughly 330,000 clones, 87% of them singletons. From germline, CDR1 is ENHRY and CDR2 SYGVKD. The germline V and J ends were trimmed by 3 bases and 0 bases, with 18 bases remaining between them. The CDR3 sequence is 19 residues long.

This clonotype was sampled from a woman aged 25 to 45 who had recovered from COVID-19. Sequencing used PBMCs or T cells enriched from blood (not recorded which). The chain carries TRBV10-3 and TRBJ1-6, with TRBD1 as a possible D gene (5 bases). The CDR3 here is CAISEKRSTGSSYNSPLHF. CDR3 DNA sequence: TGTGCCATCAGTGAAAAGCGATCCACAGGCAGCTCCTATAATTCACCCCTCCACTTT.